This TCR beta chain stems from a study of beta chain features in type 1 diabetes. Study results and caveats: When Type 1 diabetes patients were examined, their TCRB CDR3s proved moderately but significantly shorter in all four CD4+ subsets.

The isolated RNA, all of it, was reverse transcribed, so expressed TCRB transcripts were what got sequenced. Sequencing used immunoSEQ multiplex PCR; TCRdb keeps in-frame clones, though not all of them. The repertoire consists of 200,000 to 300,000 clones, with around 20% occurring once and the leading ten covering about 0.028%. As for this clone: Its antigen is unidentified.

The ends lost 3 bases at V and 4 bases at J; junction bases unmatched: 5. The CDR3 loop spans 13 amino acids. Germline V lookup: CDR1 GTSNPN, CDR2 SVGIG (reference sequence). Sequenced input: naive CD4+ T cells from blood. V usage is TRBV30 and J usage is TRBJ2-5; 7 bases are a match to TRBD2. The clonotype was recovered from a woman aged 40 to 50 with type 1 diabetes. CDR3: CAWRRGGAETQYF. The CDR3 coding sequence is TGTGCCTGGAGGCGGGGAGGGGCAGAGACCCAGTACTTC.